This T cell receptor beta chain was sequenced in a study of cytomegalovirus exposure and HLA in healthy donors. This CDR3 contains 15 residues. The ends lost 6 bases at V and 4 bases at J; junction bases unmatched: 10. CDR1 and CDR2 from the germline V gene are KGHSH and LQKENI. This clone has only one observation. Its antigen is not known. PCR involved 60 Vbeta and 13 Jbeta primers. This table comes from immunoSEQ multiplex PCR, and its TCRdb copy is limited to in-frame clones, with some not included. The table has 110,000 to 150,000 clones, about 75% seen once; the top ten hold about 4.1%. Study-wide findings and caveats: Within an earlier analysis, most TCR beta V segments proved productive either about 90% or about 30% of the time. In vitro data verified three CMV-associated chains as specific for CMV antigens. Reports described diagnosis of cytomegalovirus status by the classifier as highly specific and sensitive.

The TCR sequence derives from a man between 60 and 75 years old in good health and CMV-seronegative. The chain recombines TRBV18 with TRBJ1-2; TRBD1 aligns across 8 bases. The sequencing input was PBMCs. CDR3 region: CASSQDREGLYGYTF. Here the CDR3 DNA reads TGTGCCAGCTCGCAGGACAGGGAAGGGCTCTATGGCTACACCTTC.